The rows below give T cell receptor beta chains drawn from one sample of a study of T cells in Graves' hyperthyroidism and ophthalmopathy. One entry per CDR3 protein results from TCRdb running MiXCR on the multiplex PCR reads. The sample contains about 520,000 distinct CDR3 sequences, less than 25% of which appear only once. Sequenced input: blood. These receptors came from a man in his late teens or twenties with Graves' hyperthyroidism. Each CDR3 is given with its conserved first and last residue. Fields, in order: V gene, clone size, J gene, CDR3 protein. Only part of the rows carry a size: once, few, many, or a class if the clone is expanded.

>TRBV12-3/TRBV12-4|many|TRBJ1-2
CASSLGERGYTF
>TRBV20-1|few|TRBJ1-1
CSASMGKITEAFF
>TRBV2|many|TRBJ1-1
CASSESGTAKAFF
>TRBV12-3/TRBV12-4|many|TRBJ1-5
CASSRVDSVSQPQHF
>TRBV12-3/TRBV12-4|.|TRBJ1-6
CAIRKGEGNSPLHF
>TRBV7-3|many|TRBJ1-5
CASSQGQSIAQPQHF
>TRBV7-9|.|TRBJ1-1
CASSLVGGTGTEAFF
>TRBV3-1|few|TRBJ2-5
CASSQASGGETQYF
>TRBV28|many|TRBJ2-5
CASSLGGGAFETQYF
>TRBV7-9|few|TRBJ2-7
CASTTGYEQYF
>TRBV6-1|.|TRBJ1-5
CATRWGNNQPQHF
>TRBV20-1|many|TRBJ2-7
CSAFSRDTTYEQYF
>TRBV11-1|.|TRBJ1-1
CASSPDRAPMNTEAFF
>TRBV7-8|few|TRBJ2-7
CASTPGGYAYEQYF
>TRBV19|many|TRBJ1-5
CASSIENNQPQHF
>TRBV7-9|.|TRBJ1-2
CASSFGGASYGYTF
>TRBV12-3/TRBV12-4|.|TRBJ2-5
CASSPPSTGGETQYF
>TRBV7-9|.|TRBJ1-1
CASSAPGGWTEAFF
>TRBV7-8|many|TRBJ2-7
CASSPTGALSYEQYF
>TRBV7-6|few|TRBJ1-6
CASSARDSAEGSPLHF
>TRBV12-3/TRBV12-4|few|TRBJ2-5
CASSPGGGALQETQYF
>TRBV28|many|TRBJ1-5
CASSSPGGYNQPQHF
>TRBV6-5|many|TRBJ1-5
CASSYSKKQTNQPQHF
>TRBV28|many|TRBJ1-1
CASSPPDRNTEAFF
>TRBV5-1|many|TRBJ1-2
CASSLEGNSNYGYTF
>TRBV28|many|TRBJ2-2
CASSREWTGELFF
>TRBV9|many|TRBJ2-7
CASSLTGTGGGEQYF
>TRBV28|.|TRBJ1-2
CASQPGGDYGCTF
>TRBV27|many|TRBJ1-1
CASSPRGTERPEAFF
>TRBV24-1|many|TRBJ2-7
CATSDDRSNEQYF
>TRBV7-8|many|TRBJ1-1
CASSLYPGQRNTEAFF
>TRBV29-1|few|TRBJ2-7
CSVELQGGTGYEQYF
>TRBV28|many|TRBJ1-1
CASSPTSPMNTEAFF
>TRBV2|many|TRBJ1-1
CASSRGLDTEAFF
>TRBV12-3/TRBV12-4|.|TRBJ2-7
CASIGQEGLYEQYF